These T cell receptor beta chains were read from a single sample in a study of control samples from healthy donors and cancer patients. Measured with immunoSEQ multiplex PCR; TCRdb has only the in-frame clones, and not every one. The table records 130,000 or so clones, around 90% of them present only once. The material sequenced was blood. Receptors were obtained from a man younger than 35 in good health. Each CDR3 is given with its conserved first and last residue. D genes are given only for firm matches. Only some rows state a clone size, as once, few, many or a class for expanded clones.

d_call: TRBD1
j_call: TRBJ1-2
v_call: TRBV7-6
clone_size: -
cdr3_nt: TGTGCCAGCAACCAGGGACAGGGGAACTATGGCTACACCTTC
cdr3_aa: CASNQGQGNYGYTF

d_call: TRBD2
j_call: TRBJ2-1
v_call: TRBV5-1
clone_size: -
cdr3_nt: TGCGCCAGCAGCTTGAGCGGGGGGGCCGGGAATGAGCAGTTCTTC
cdr3_aa: CASSLSGGAGNEQFF

d_call: -
j_call: TRBJ2-3
v_call: TRBV10-2
clone_size: once
cdr3_nt: TGCGCCAGCAGGACTAGCACAGATACGCAGTATTTT
cdr3_aa: CASRTSTDTQYF

d_call: TRBD1
j_call: TRBJ2-3
v_call: TRBV19
clone_size: -
cdr3_nt: TGTGCCGGTACCCGGGTGACAGGGGGCGTAGATACGCAGTATTTT
cdr3_aa: CAGTRVTGGVDTQYF

d_call: TRBD1
j_call: TRBJ1-6
v_call: TRBV9
clone_size: -
cdr3_nt: TGTGCCAGCAGCGTAGGGACAGGGGGCTCTTATGGTTCACCCCTCCACTTT
cdr3_aa: CASSVGTGGSYGSPLHF

d_call: -
j_call: TRBJ2-7
v_call: TRBV5-1
clone_size: once
cdr3_nt: TGCGCCAGCAGCTTGGGTCGGGGCGGGGCCTACGAGCAGTACTTC
cdr3_aa: CASSLGRGGAYEQYF

d_call: -
j_call: TRBJ2-2
v_call: TRBV7-7
clone_size: -
cdr3_nt: TGTGCCAGCAGCTTAGCGGGCGGGGAGCTGTTTTTT
cdr3_aa: CASSLAGGELFF

d_call: TRBD1
j_call: TRBJ2-6
v_call: TRBV5-1
clone_size: -
cdr3_nt: TGCGCCAGCAGCGGCGGGACAGGCAACTCTGGGGCCAACGTCCTGACTTTC
cdr3_aa: CASSGGTGNSGANVLTF

d_call: -
j_call: TRBJ2-7
v_call: TRBV9
clone_size: -
cdr3_nt: TGTGCCAGCAGCGCGCAGGGCTCCTACGAGCAGTACTTC
cdr3_aa: CASSAQGSYEQYF

d_call: -
j_call: TRBJ2-5
v_call: TRBV6-5
clone_size: -
cdr3_nt: TGTGCCAGCAGTTATCAGAGACCCCAAAGCCCAGAGACCCAGTACTTC
cdr3_aa: CASSYQRPQSPETQYF

d_call: -
j_call: TRBJ2-1
v_call: TRBV9
clone_size: once
cdr3_nt: TGTGCCAGCAGCGGACCTATCGGACGGCGCTCCTACAATGAGCAGTTCTTC
cdr3_aa: CASSGPIGRRSYNEQFF

d_call: -
j_call: TRBJ1-5
v_call: TRBV19
clone_size: -
cdr3_nt: TGTGCCAGTAGTATAGGACAGACATCTCGTCAGCCCCAGCATTTT
cdr3_aa: CASSIGQTSRQPQHF

d_call: TRBD1
j_call: TRBJ1-1
v_call: TRBV29-1
clone_size: -
cdr3_nt: TGCAGCGTTGACCGTTCGGGACAGGGGGCCACTGAAGCTTTCTTT
cdr3_aa: CSVDRSGQGATEAFF

d_call: TRBD1
j_call: TRBJ1-3
v_call: TRBV6-5
clone_size: -
cdr3_nt: TGTGCCAGCAAGACAGGGGCCTCTGGAAACACCATATATTTT
cdr3_aa: CASKTGASGNTIYF

d_call: -
j_call: TRBJ2-3
v_call: TRBV10-2
clone_size: once
cdr3_nt: TGCGCCAGCAGTGCCGGTCAATTGGAGGATACGCAGTATTTT
cdr3_aa: CASSAGQLEDTQYF